A single sample is the source of the 29 T cell receptor beta chains below, sequenced in a study of sequential checkpoint blockade in melanoma. Sample treatment: randomized to nivolumab then ipilimumab (arm A) or the reverse (arm B). Sequencing used immunoSEQ multiplex PCR; TCRdb keeps in-frame clones, though not all of them. The sample holds under 2,500 clones; roughly 15% are singletons and the top ten take roughly 13%. The input for sequencing was tumor tissue (inferred from file names), taken from a patient given nivolumab and ipilimumab in sequence. These receptors were collected from a human donor with melanoma.

This clone was counted ten times or more. This sequence joins TRBV9 and TRBJ2-5; TRBD1 aligns across 8 bases. Germline CDR1 and CDR2: SGDLS and YYNGEE. The CDR3 loop spans 15 amino acids. The trim removed 5 bases at V and 7 bases at J, leaving 13 bases unmatched. The CDR3 loop is CASSLSGGAAMTQYF. CDR3 coding DNA: TGTGCCAGCAGTCTTTCAGGGGGCGCAGCAATGACCCAGTACTTC.

This clone has more than one count but fewer than ten. The rearrangement uses TRBV28 and TRBJ1-5; the match to TRBD1 covers 7 bases. This CDR3 is built from 15 residues. The V gene's germline CDR1 is MDHEN and CDR2 SYDVKM. Trimming at V came to 7 bases and at J to 4 bases, leaving 10 bases not matched to a gene. This CDR3 reads CASTDRQGMNQPQHF. The CDR3, as DNA: TGTGCCAGCACGGACCGACAGGGAATGAATCAGCCCCAGCATTTT.

The chain employs TRBV19 and TRBJ2-5; 10 bases map to TRBD1. Germline CDR1 reads LNHDA; CDR2 reads SQIVND (reference sequence). V dropped 10 bases and J dropped 0; count of bases not matched to a gene: 5. The length of the CDR3 is 14 residues. The CDR3 sequence: CATGGTGDQETQYF. CDR3 bases: TGTGCCACCGGAGGGACAGGGGACCAAGAGACCCAGTACTTC.

This clone is deemed medium-sized (0.01 to 0.1%). This chain joins TRBV18 and TRBJ2-3; D ambiguous. V lost 0 bases, J lost 0 bases, and 1 base lay in between. Germline-derived CDR1 and CDR2 are KGHSH and LQKENI. The CDR3 totals 13 residues. CDR3 in DNA: TGTGCCAGCTCACCACCGAGCACAGATACGCAGTATTTT. This sequence encodes CASSPPSTDTQYF.

Relative to its sample, this clone is medium-sized. The chain uses TRBV6-8 and TRBJ2-5; TRBD1 matches 8 bases. Germline loops: CDR1 MNHGY, CDR2 SAAAGT. V was pared by 4 bases and J by 5 bases, with 12 bases of the junction left unmatched. The CDR3 consists of 16 residues. The CDR3 sequence: CASSWSQGAGGETQYF. The CDR3 DNA is TGTGCCAGCAGTTGGTCTCAGGGGGCTGGAGGGGAGACCCAGTACTTC.

The V gene is TRBV19, the J gene TRBJ2-7, with a tentative D call TRBD2 (5 bases). Germline V gives CDR1 LNHDA, CDR2 SQIVND (reference sequence). The CDR3 loop spans 14 amino acids. V was shortened by 6 bases and J by 2 bases, with 14 bases between the two germline ends. The CDR3 DNA follows: TGTGCCAGTAGCACGCCGGAGGCAGCCTACGAGCAGTACTTC. Amino acid sequence: CASSTPEAAYEQYF.

This chain joins TRBV19 and TRBJ2-7; 7 nucleotides agree with TRBD1. V was clipped by 7 bases and J by 0 bases; unmatched bases: 6. This CDR3 has 14 amino acids. CDR1 and CDR2 (germline): LNHDA, SQIVND (reference sequence). The CDR3 is CASKATGLSYEQYF. The CDR3 bases are TGTGCCAGTAAAGCGACAGGGCTCTCCTACGAGCAGTACTTC.

The J gene is TRBJ2-3, the V gene TRBV18, with a weak D call TRBD1 (6 bases). The V and J ends lost 0 bases and 3 bases respectively, with 7 bases between them. Germline V gene lookup returns CDR1 KGHSH and CDR2 LQKENI. This CDR3 has 14 amino acids. In nucleotides, the CDR3 is TGTGCCAGCTCACCACCACAGGGAACAGATACGCAGTATTTT. Amino acid sequence: CASSPPQGTDTQYF.

V and J are TRBV28 and TRBJ2-2; the match to TRBD2 covers 12 bases. Germline lookup yields CDR1 MDHEN and CDR2 SYDVKM. V lost 6 bases to trimming and J lost 7 bases; unmatched junction nucleotides: 12. There are 17 residues in the CDR3. CDR3 region: CASSHSSGRAKGGELFF. CDR3 in DNA: TGTGCCAGCAGCCACTCTAGCGGGAGGGCCAAGGGCGGGGAGCTGTTTTTT.

Judged by abundance, this clone is large. Other nucleotide sequences from this sample produce the same CDR3. J is TRBJ2-1 and V is TRBV19; D unclear. Germline values: CDR1 LNHDA, CDR2 SQIVND (reference sequence). The CDR3 is 12 amino acids. Trimming took off 5 bases at V and 4 bases at J, with 6 bases between the two ends. The CDR3 loop is CASSPSYNEQFF. The CDR3 DNA reads as TGTGCCAGTAGTCCGTCATACAATGAGCAGTTCTTC.

The chain has TRBV28 and TRBJ1-1; D is ambiguous. Per the germline V gene, CDR1 is MDHEN and CDR2 is SYDVKM. This CDR3 region has 12 residues. The V and J ends lost 5 bases and 3 bases respectively, with 7 bases between them. Written as DNA, the CDR3 is TGTGCCAGCAGTGACCGGGACACTGAAGCTTTCTTT. This encodes CASSDRDTEAFF.

The chain employs TRBV19 and TRBJ1-1, with D uncertain. CDR1 is LNHDA, CDR2 SQIVND, per germline (reference sequence). Trimming removed 6 bases from V and 1 base from J, with 15 bases in between. The CDR3 length is 15 residues. The CDR3 DNA reads TGTGCCAGTAGCCGGCCCTGGGAGCCGAACACTGAAGCTTTCTTT. As protein: CASSRPWEPNTEAFF.

This chain uses TRBV5-1 with TRBJ2-6; no clear D. Germline loops: CDR1 SGHRS, CDR2 YFSETQ. There are 17 residues in the CDR3. With 0 bases removed from V and 0 bases from J, the gap between germline ends came to 10 bases. The CDR3 sequence is CASSLALMNSGANVLTF. The CDR3 DNA reads as TGCGCCAGCAGCTTGGCGCTTATGAACTCTGGGGCCAACGTCCTGACTTTC.

The genes are TRBV6-8 and TRBJ2-1, with 10 bases lining up with TRBD2. CDR1 MNHGY and CDR2 SAAAGT come from the germline V gene. This CDR3 comprises 18 residues. Trimming cost V 2 bases and J 7 bases; bases outside gene matches: 14. As DNA, the CDR3 is TGTGCCAGCAGTTACGACGTAGGGCTTAGCGGGAGGAGGAATGAGCAGTTCTTC. Its translation: CASSYDVGLSGRRNEQFF.

The gene calls are TRBV28 and TRBJ1-4; the match to TRBD1 covers 8 bases. Germline CDR1 is MDHEN and CDR2 is SYDVKM. V dropped 5 bases and J dropped 10; count of bases not matched to a gene: 9. The CDR3 spans 14 residues. The CDR3 protein is CASSPEQGGGKLFF. CDR3 in DNA: TGTGCCAGCAGTCCCGAACAGGGGGGCGGAAAACTGTTTTTT.

The table lists this clone with a few counts. The chain links TRBV28 to TRBJ2-7; D may correspond to TRBD1 or TRBD2 (5 bases each). CDR3 length: 15 amino acids. Germline CDR1 is MDHEN and CDR2 is SYDVKM. Trimming took off 4 bases at V and 0 bases at J, with 13 bases between the two ends. This CDR3 is CASSWAGTVSYEQYF. The DNA of the CDR3 is TGTGCCAGCAGTTGGGCCGGGACGGTCTCCTACGAGCAGTACTTC.

The chain links TRBV12-5 to TRBJ1-2, with 7 nucleotides matching TRBD1. The CDR3 is 19 residues long. The ends lost 2 bases at V and 2 bases at J; junction bases unmatched: 17. CDR1 is LGHNT and CDR2 is FRNRAP in the germline V gene. CDR3 protein: CASGLPHGDYTGANYGYTF. CDR3 sequence (DNA): TGTGCTAGTGGTTTGCCCCATGGGGACTATACAGGGGCCAACTATGGCTACACCTTC.

The genes are TRBV6-7 and TRBJ2-1, with TRBD1 as a possible D gene (6 bases). TRBV6-7 is annotated as an ORF whose role is uncertain. V was trimmed by 4 bases and J by 4 bases, leaving 8 bases between them. CDR3 length equals 13 residues. CDR3 coding DNA: TGTGCCAGCAGTTGGGACATGTACAATGAGCAGTTCTTC. Its translation: CASSWDMYNEQFF.

The gene calls are TRBV19 and TRBJ1-2; the D gene is possibly TRBD1 (5 bases). Germline assignment: CDR1 LNHDA and CDR2 SQIVND (reference sequence). The CDR3 length is 13 residues. The ends were cut back, 9 bases at V and 0 bases at J, with 11 bases in the middle. CDR3 bases: TGTGCCAGCTTTAGGGGAGCTAACTATGGCTACACCTTC. This codes for CASFRGANYGYTF.

This clone occurred a few times. V is TRBV6-7 and J is TRBJ2-5, with D possibly matching TRBD1 (5 bases). TRBV6-7 is an ORF, and what it does is uncertain. Trimming took 2 bases from V and 4 from J, leaving 17 bases between them. The CDR3 contains 16 residues. The CDR3 loop is CASSYRPAGSAETQYF. Here the CDR3 DNA reads TGTGCCAGCAGTTACCGCCCGGCAGGGTCGGCAGAGACCCAGTACTTC.

The chain uses TRBV19 and TRBJ1-4; D call uncertain. V lost 3 bases, J lost 3 bases, and 11 bases lay in between. The CDR3 length is 15 residues. Germline CDR1 and CDR2: LNHDA and SQIVND (reference sequence). CDR3 sequence (DNA): TGTGCCAGTAGTATTTCGGTCGGTGCTAATGAAAAACTGTTTTTT. Protein: CASSISVGANEKLFF.

V is TRBV28 and J is TRBJ2-7, with D unclear. The V gene lost 4 bases and the J gene lost 0 bases, with 4 bases spanning the gap. The CDR3 runs to 12 residues. Germline loops: CDR1 MDHEN, CDR2 SYDVKM. CDR3 sequence reads: CASSSSSYEQYF. The CDR3 DNA sequence: TGTGCCAGCAGTTCGAGCTCCTACGAGCAGTACTTC.

This clone was counted once. The chain employs TRBV5-1 and TRBJ2-7, with D tentatively TRBD1 (5 bases). Trimming removed 2 bases from V and 4 bases from J, with 13 bases in between. The CDR3 length is 14 residues. Germline CDR1 and CDR2: SGHRS and YFSETQ. CDR3 bases: TGCGCCAGCAGCTTCTCGACAGAACGATACGAGCAGTACTTC. Translated: CASSFSTERYEQYF. Full variable domain (outside the CDR3, taken from reference TRBV5-1 and TRBJ2-7): KAGVTQTPRYLIKTRGQQVTLSCSPISGHRSVSWYQQTPGQGLQFLFEYFSETQRNKGNFPGRFSGRQFSNSRSEMNVSTLELGDSALYLCASSFSTERYEQYFGPGTRLTVT.

This clone occurred a few times. The chain carries TRBV28 and TRBJ1-3, with D unclear. The CDR3 consists of 14 residues. V was clipped by 3 bases and J by 0 bases, with 6 bases between them. The germline V gene has CDR1 MDHEN and CDR2 SYDVKM. Here the CDR3 DNA reads TGTGCCAGCAGTTTTCAGTCCTCTGGAAACACCATATATTTT. It specifies CASSFQSSGNTIYF.

Ten or more counts support this clone. The chain is built from TRBV11-3 and TRBJ1-1; no clear D gene. Per the germline V gene, CDR1 is SGHNT and CDR2 is YENEEA. The CDR3 spans 15 residues. V lost 3 bases to trimming and J lost 0 bases, with 11 bases between them. The CDR3 sequence is CASSLRALLNTEAFF. DNA of the CDR3: TGTGCCAGCAGCTTGAGGGCTCTCCTGAACACTGAAGCTTTCTTT. The full variable domain, in which reference TRBV11-3 and TRBJ1-1 provide the parts outside the CDR3, is EAGVVQSPRYKIIEKKQPVAFWCNPISGHNTLYWYLQNLGQGPELLIRYENEEAVDDSQLPKDRFSAERLKGVDSTLKIQPAELGDSAVYLCASSLRALLNTEAFFGQGTRLTVV.

Within the sample, this clone is medium-sized (0.01 to 0.1%). This chain joins TRBV11-3 and TRBJ2-2, with unresolved D. Per the germline V gene, CDR1 is SGHNT and CDR2 is YENEEA. V was trimmed by 3 bases and J by 0 bases, leaving 11 bases between them. The CDR3 is 16 amino acids. CDR3 amino acids: CASSLGRAPNTGELFF. The CDR3 DNA reads as TGTGCCAGCAGCTTGGGTCGGGCCCCGAACACCGGGGAGCTGTTTTTT.

Within the sample, this clone is medium-sized. For the CDR3, the DNA is TGTGCCAGCAGGGATTCCCAGGGGGCGAACTATGGCTACACCTTC. This sequence encodes CASRDSQGANYGYTF. The chain is built from TRBV6-8 and TRBJ1-2; 8 bases are shared with TRBD1. With V trimmed by 6 bases and J by 2 bases, 8 bases remained unmatched. Germline V gives CDR1 MNHGY, CDR2 SAAAGT. This CDR3 comprises 15 residues.

This clone has just a few counts. The CDR3 DNA sequence: TGTGCCAGCACCGGAGCCGGGGATGAGCAGTTCTTC. This gives the protein CASTGAGDEQFF. V usage is TRBV6-8 and J usage is TRBJ2-1; weak D call: TRBD2 (5 bases). Germline assignment: CDR1 MNHGY and CDR2 SAAAGT. V was pared by 7 bases and J by 8 bases, with 12 bases between. The CDR3 is 12 amino acids.

This clone has more than one count but fewer than ten. The chain links TRBV6-8 to TRBJ2-1; 10 nucleotides align to TRBD2. V lost 2 bases to trimming and J lost 10 bases; unmatched junction nucleotides: 11. The CDR3 totals 16 residues. The germline CDR1 and CDR2 sequences are MNHGY and SAAAGT. CDR3 loop: CASSYSLAGVRREQFF. The CDR3 coding sequence is TGTGCCAGCAGTTACAGCCTAGCGGGAGTGCGACGGGAGCAGTTCTTC.